Presented here are 7 T cell receptor beta chains from one specimen sequenced in a study of immune evolution from preneoplasia to lung adenocarcinoma. Using immunoSEQ multiplex PCR, the repertoire was profiled, and TCRdb retains in-frame clones only, with some absent. The table includes 4,500 to 5,000 clones, about four fifths detected once. The sample taken for sequencing was FFPE adjacent normal lung tissue. These receptors all come from a donor older than 65 with lung adenocarcinoma.

The gene calls are TRBV19 and TRBJ1-2; D is perhaps TRBD1 (5 bases). Per germline, CDR1 LNHDA and CDR2 SQIVND (reference sequence). This CDR3 is 15 amino acids long. Trimming removed 3 bases at V and 2 bases at J, with 13 bases between. CDR3 sequence (DNA): TGTGCCAGTAGTATGGACCAGGGTTCAAACTATGGCTACACCTTC. Amino acid sequence: CASSMDQGSNYGYTF.

The chain joins TRBV30 to TRBJ2-7; no reliable D call. Germline-derived CDR1 and CDR2 are GTSNPN and SVGIG (reference sequence). V lost 4 bases and J 2 bases, leaving 15 bases between the germline ends. The CDR3 is made up of 14 amino acids. The CDR3 coding sequence is TGTGCCTGGACTGTCCAGGACGGCCCCTACGAGCAGTACTTC. Amino acid sequence: CAWTVQDGPYEQYF.

The genes are TRBV6-4 and TRBJ2-1; 14 bases are a match to TRBD2. The J segment lost 6 bases and the V segment lost 3 bases, leaving 1 base of the junction unmatched. CDR3 length equals 15 residues. Germline CDR1 MRHNA, CDR2 SNTAGT. CDR3 DNA: TGTGCCAGCAGTGAGGGGACTAGCGGGAGCAATGAGCAGTTCTTC. Translation: CASSEGTSGSNEQFF.

With respect to this clone: Sequence at one end of the junction differs from germline and may be a read error. J is TRBJ1-6 and V is TRBV30; D is undetermined. This CDR3 spans 16 amino acids. CDR1 and CDR2 (germline): GTSNPN, SVGIG (reference sequence). The CDR3 is CAWSGIGSSYNSPLHF. DNA for the CDR3: TGTGCCTGGAGTGGAATCGGGAGCTCCTATAACTCACCCCTCCACTTT.

This clone was seen only a few times. The chain has TRBV4-3 and TRBJ2-1; 8 bases line up with TRBD2. Trimming removed 0 bases from V and 7 bases from J; junction bases left unmatched: 11. The germline CDR1 and CDR2 sequences are LGHNA and YSLEER. The CDR3 has 17 amino acids. CDR3 sequence: CASSQDFTSGRWNEQFF. CDR3 bases: TGCGCCAGCAGCCAAGATTTTACCAGCGGGAGATGGAATGAGCAGTTCTTC.

This sequence joins TRBV19 and TRBJ2-2; tentatively, D is TRBD2 (6 bases). V was clipped by 6 bases and J by 0 bases, with 14 bases between them. The CDR3 is 16 amino acids. Germline V CDR1 and CDR2: LNHDA, SQIVND (reference sequence). In nucleotides, the CDR3 is TGTGCCAGTAGGGGGGGAGCAGCCACGAACACCGGGGAGCTGTTTTTT. Translating gives CASRGGAATNTGELFF.

The gene calls are TRBV10-3 and TRBJ1-1; TRBD1 matches at 7 bases. The V gene's germline CDR1 is ENHRY and CDR2 SYGVKD. V gave up 0 bases and J gave up 4 bases; unmatched junction bases: 5. The CDR3 has 15 amino acids. The CDR3 protein is CAISESRQGGTEAFF. The CDR3 coding sequence is TGTGCCATCAGTGAGTCGAGACAGGGCGGCACTGAAGCTTTCTTT.